The 23 T cell receptor beta chains below come from one sample, sequenced in a study of vaccination effects on CD4 cells after COVID-19 (dated by TCRdb to 2021 to 2024). In the ViraFEST assay, PBMC were stimulated with viral peptide pools, and antigen-specific CD4+ T cell clonotypes were then identified by expansion using TCR sequencing. After less than 13 days of culture, CD4+ T cells were isolated with the EasySep CD4+ T cell isolation kit. PCR-confirmed SARS-CoV-2 infection had occurred in convalescent patients between March and December 2020, before the Alpha, Beta and Delta variants emerged in the United States. The library relied on the immunoSEQ multiplex PCR assay. TCRdb carries this immuneACCESS record with in-frame sequences only. Its versions omit some clonotypes, under half of them owing to an unresolved V gene in the studies checked, with the rest unexplained. The sample table holds approximately 40,000 clones, of which around 75% were seen once. The biggest ten clones account for approximately 33% of the sample.

The antigens of these receptors remain unknown. The sequencing here drew on CD4+ T cells from PBMCs cultured with a peptide pool, taken before COVID-19 vaccination. The origin of the receptors is a human donor who had a prior SARS-CoV-2 infection.

This clone was counted once. J is TRBJ2-6 and V is TRBV4-2; D is undetermined. The CDR3 loop spans 14 amino acids. Germline values: CDR1 LGHNA, CDR2 YNFKEQ. Trimming removed 7 bases from V and 4 bases from J, with 11 bases in between. CDR3 nucleotide sequence: TGTGCCAGCAACGCAAGGGCCGGGGCCAACGTCCTGACTTTC. This sequence encodes CASNARAGANVLTF.

The chain couples TRBV14 to TRBJ1-1; TRBD1 is a possible D gene (6 bases). Germline CDR1 and CDR2: SGHDN and FVKESK. V was shortened by 2 bases and J by 1 base, with 8 bases between the two germline ends. The CDR3 contains 14 residues. The CDR3 sequence is CASSQYRENTEAFF. The CDR3 coding sequence is TGTGCCAGCAGCCAATACAGGGAGAACACTGAAGCTTTCTTT.

The rearrangement joins TRBV21-1 to TRBJ1-1; the table's D call, TRBD1, was not checked against the DNA. TRBV21-1 is classified as a pseudogene. The CDR3 has 16 residues. Here the CDR3 reads CASSKAQGALKTEAFF. In DNA form, the CDR3 reads TGTGCCAGCAGCAAAGCCCAGGGGGCTCTGAAAACTGAAGCTTTCTTT.

In DNA form, the CDR3 reads TGTGCCAGCAGCCAAGATGGGAAAATTTTTGGCTACACCTTC. Translation: CASSQDGKIFGYTF. This sequence joins TRBV4-2 and TRBJ1-2; no reliable D call. There are 14 residues in the CDR3. Germline values: CDR1 LGHNA, CDR2 YNFKEQ. Between the trimmed V and J ends, which lost 0 bases and 7 bases, there was a span of 12 bases.

J is TRBJ1-3 and V is TRBV5-6; possible D gene TRBD1, 5 bases. V lost 2 bases, J lost 0 bases, and 12 bases lay in between. Germline V CDR1 and CDR2: SGHDT, YYEEEE. The CDR3 has 16 amino acids. The CDR3 nucleotides are TGTGCCAGCAGCTTAGCAGGGATCTTCTCTGGAAACACCATATATTTT. As protein: CASSLAGIFSGNTIYF.

V is TRBV3-1 (or the pseudogene TRBV3-2) and J is TRBJ1-6; D is unclear. V lost 4 bases to trimming and J lost 6 bases, with 10 bases between them. CDR1 and CDR2 (germline): LGHDT, YNNKEL (reference sequence). This CDR3 contains 14 residues. CDR3 residues: CASSRTTLNSPLHF. CDR3 nucleotide sequence: TGTGCCAGCAGCCGGACCACCCTTAATTCACCCCTCCACTTT.

The sample holds one count of this clone. This chain links TRBV29-1 with TRBJ2-5; D might be TRBD1 (5 bases). The germline V gene encodes CDR1 SQVTM and CDR2 ANQGSEA. The germline V and J ends were trimmed by 8 bases and 5 bases, with 18 bases remaining between them. The CDR3 totals 13 residues. The CDR3 DNA reads as TGCAGCACCGAAGTGGGGCGGCGGGAGACCCAGTACTTC. Protein: CSTEVGRRETQYF.

This clone was counted between two and nine times. The chain is built from TRBV9 and TRBJ2-7; D unresolved. The germline V gene has CDR1 SGDLS and CDR2 YYNGEE. Trimming stripped 4 bases from V and 0 bases from J, with 8 bases between. The CDR3 is made up of 13 amino acids. The CDR3 region is CASSPGASYEQYF. As DNA, the CDR3 is TGTGCCAGCAGCCCCGGTGCCTCCTACGAGCAGTACTTC.

The V gene is TRBV19, the J gene TRBJ2-1, with 9 bases aligning to TRBD2. With 3 bases clipped from V and 8 bases from J, the junction kept 8 bases outside the gene matches. This CDR3 comprises 15 residues. Germline assignment: CDR1 LNHDA and CDR2 SQIVND (reference sequence). The DNA for the CDR3 is TGTGCCAGTAGTATCGTGCTAGCGGGAAACCATGAGCAGTTCTTC. Translation: CASSIVLAGNHEQFF.

The chain links TRBV5-1 to TRBJ1-1; tentative D call: TRBD1 (6 bases). The CDR3 contains 15 residues. V lost 5 bases, J lost 0 bases, and 14 bases lay in between. Germline V gives CDR1 SGHRS, CDR2 YFSETQ. The CDR3, as DNA: TGCGCCAGCAGATCGACAGGTAATATGAACACTGAAGCTTTCTTT. Encoded protein: CASRSTGNMNTEAFF.

V and J are TRBV6-5 and TRBJ1-2; 12 bases fit TRBD1. CDR1 MNHEY and CDR2 SVGAGI come from the germline V gene. The CDR3 is 16 residues long. V shed 0 bases, J shed 6 bases, and the junction held 5 bases outside the gene matches. The CDR3 is CASSYSGTGGWDGYTF. CDR3 nucleotides: TGTGCCAGCAGTTACTCCGGGACAGGGGGCTGGGATGGCTACACCTTC.

The chain is built from TRBV12-5 and TRBJ2-7; D possibly corresponds to TRBD1 (5 bases). V was trimmed by 1 base and J by 7 bases, leaving 11 bases between them. Germline V CDR1 and CDR2: LGHNT, FRNRAP. The CDR3 sequence is 13 residues long. The CDR3 DNA is TGTGCTAGTGGTTTGGAGTTCCAGGGTGAGCAGTACTTC. Its translation is CASGLEFQGEQYF.

The rearrangement uses TRBV7-3 and TRBJ2-2, with 9 bases identical to TRBD1. The ends lost 3 bases at V and 7 bases at J; junction bases unmatched: 3. The CDR3 sequence is 14 residues long. Germline-derived CDR1 and CDR2 are SGHTA and FQGTGA. The CDR3 spells CASSLGTGIGELFF. CDR3 in DNA: TGTGCCAGCAGCTTGGGGACAGGGATCGGGGAGCTGTTTTTT.

Only one count was recorded for this clone. J is TRBJ2-3 and V is TRBV24-1; D remains ambiguous. The CDR3 spans 15 residues. Trimming shortened V by 4 bases and J by 0 bases, and 10 bases separated the two germline ends. CDR1 and CDR2 (germline): KGHDR, SFDVKD. CDR3 DNA: TGTGCCACCAGTGACCCTGTCGACAGCACAGATACGCAGTATTTT. The encoded protein is CATSDPVDSTDTQYF.

The V gene is TRBV29-1, the J gene TRBJ1-1; 7 bases fit TRBD1. The germline V gene has CDR1 SQVTM and CDR2 ANQGSEA. V gave up 0 bases and J gave up 6 bases; unmatched junction bases: 4. The CDR3 extends over 13 amino acids. This CDR3 is CSVEDRGWSEAFF. CDR3 coding DNA: TGCAGCGTTGAAGACAGGGGGTGGTCTGAAGCTTTCTTT. The complete variable domain, with remaining parts taken from reference TRBV29-1 and TRBJ1-1, reads SAVISQKPSRDICQRGTSLTIQCQVDSQVTMMFWYRQQPGQSLTLIATANQGSEATYESGFVIDKFPISRPNLTFSTLTVSNMSPEDSSIYLCSVEDRGWSEAFFGQGTRLTVV.

The rearrangement links TRBV7-3 to TRBJ2-1; the D gene is possibly TRBD2 (6 bases). Germline V gene sequence: CDR1 SGHTA, CDR2 FQGTGA. CDR3 length equals 18 residues. Trimming pared 8 bases from V and 0 bases from J, leaving 23 bases between. The CDR3 reads CASSKGRGINRSYNEQFF. The CDR3, as DNA: TGTGCCAGCTCCAAAGGGCGGGGAATCAATCGCTCCTACAATGAGCAGTTCTTC.

The chain recombines TRBV7-8 with TRBJ2-2; D not certain. Germline CDR1 reads SGHVS; CDR2 reads FQNEAQ. Trimming removed 5 bases from V and 4 bases from J, with 8 bases in between. The CDR3 totals 13 residues. As DNA, the CDR3 is TGTGCCAGCAGCCACGACCCCACCGGGGAGCTGTTTTTT. Amino acid sequence: CASSHDPTGELFF.

The chain combines TRBV11-2 with TRBJ2-1; 11 bases map to TRBD2. Trimming took 5 bases from V and 6 from J; bases not matched to a gene: 3. Germline CDR1 is SGHAT and CDR2 is FQNNGV. The CDR3 loop spans 14 amino acids. CDR3: CASSVLAGGNEQFF. CDR3 DNA sequence: TGTGCCAGCAGCGTTCTAGCGGGGGGCAATGAGCAGTTCTTC.

This chain uses TRBV12-3 or TRBV12-4 with TRBJ2-3, with D uncertain. The CDR3 totals 13 residues. The V and J ends lost 8 bases and 0 bases respectively, with 9 bases between them. CDR3: CASSHSSTDTQYF. The DNA for the CDR3 is TGTGCCAGCTCGCACTCTAGCACAGATACGCAGTATTTT.

The chain joins TRBV7-3 to TRBJ2-3; 7 bases align to TRBD2. The CDR3 runs to 16 residues. With 2 bases clipped from V and 5 bases from J, the junction kept 10 bases outside the gene matches. CDR1 is SGHTA, CDR2 FQGTGA, per germline. CDR3 sequence (DNA): TGTGCCAGCAGCTTATTGGGGGAGGGGACGGGAGATACGCAGTATTTT. Residues: CASSLLGEGTGDTQYF.

V usage is TRBV6-5 and J usage is TRBJ1-3; D not certain. V shed 4 bases and J shed 0 bases, with 7 bases lying between them. Per the germline V gene, CDR1 is MNHEY and CDR2 is SVGAGI. The CDR3 is 14 residues long. Here the CDR3 reads CASSFRSSGNTIYF. The CDR3 nucleotides read TGTGCCAGCAGTTTCCGGAGCTCTGGAAACACCATATATTTT.

The J gene is TRBJ2-2, the V gene TRBV6-5; D remains unclear. The CDR3 is 15 amino acids. Between the trimmed V and J ends, which lost 2 bases and 1 base, there was a span of 8 bases. From germline, CDR1 is MNHEY and CDR2 SVGAGI. The CDR3 is CASSYGPWNTGELFF. The CDR3 bases are TGTGCCAGCAGTTACGGACCCTGGAACACCGGGGAGCTGTTTTTT.

J is TRBJ1-6 and V is TRBV19; TRBD1 is a possible D gene (6 bases). Trimming took 3 bases from V and 14 from J, leaving 17 bases between them. This CDR3 has 14 amino acids. Germline-derived CDR1 and CDR2 are LNHDA and SQIVND (reference sequence). CDR3: CASSILDRYNTLHF. CDR3 nucleotide sequence: TGTGCCAGTAGTATTTTGGACAGATACAACACCCTCCACTTT.